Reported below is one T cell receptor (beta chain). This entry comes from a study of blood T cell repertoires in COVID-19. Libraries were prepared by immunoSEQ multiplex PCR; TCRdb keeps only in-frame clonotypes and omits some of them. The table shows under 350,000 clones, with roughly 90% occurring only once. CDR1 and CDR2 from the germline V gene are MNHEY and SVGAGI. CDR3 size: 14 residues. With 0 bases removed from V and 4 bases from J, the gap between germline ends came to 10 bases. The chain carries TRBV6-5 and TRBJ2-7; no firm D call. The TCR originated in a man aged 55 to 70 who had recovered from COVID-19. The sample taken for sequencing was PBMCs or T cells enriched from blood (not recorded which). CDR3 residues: CASSYSSSAYEQYF. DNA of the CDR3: TGTGCCAGCAGTTACTCTTCCAGCGCATACGAGCAGTACTTC.